This passage covers 8 T cell receptor beta chains from one sample sequenced in a study of cytomegalovirus exposure and HLA in healthy donors. PCR amplification relied on 60 Vbeta primers (plus 13 Jbeta primers). Clones were sequenced by immunoSEQ multiplex PCR, and TCRdb holds only the in-frame ones, with some missing. The profile shows roughly 190,000 clones, around 74% of them singletons. The sequenced sample consisted of PBMCs. The receptors stem from a female donor in good health and CMV-seronegative.

V gene TRBV4-3 combines with J gene TRBJ1-6; D is possibly TRBD1 (6 bases). This CDR3 has 15 residues. Germline CDR1 is LGHNA and CDR2 is YSLEER. V dropped 4 bases and J dropped 7 bases, with 14 bases sitting between them. The CDR3 here is CASSRGDRSNSPLHF. In DNA, the CDR3 is TGCGCCAGCAGCCGAGGAGACAGGTCAAATTCACCCCTCCACTTT.

V usage is TRBV18 and J usage is TRBJ1-4, with D possibly being TRBD1 (6 bases). Germline V gene data show CDR1 as KGHSH and CDR2 as LQKENI. The CDR3 runs to 14 residues. V lost 4 bases and J lost 3, with 9 bases in between. In nucleotides, the CDR3 is TGTGCCAGCTCACTCCAGGGGTCTAATGAAAAACTGTTTTTT. Encoded protein: CASSLQGSNEKLFF.

This clone was seen more than once but under ten times. This CDR3 is also generated by other DNA sequences in the sample. This chain links TRBV18 with TRBJ1-6; 9 bases match TRBD1. In germline, CDR1 is KGHSH, CDR2 LQKENI. The CDR3 has 14 amino acids. V trimming: 4 bases; J trimming: 7 bases; junction bases outside the gene matches: 2. This chain's CDR3 is CASSRDRENSPLHF. CDR3 bases: TGTGCCAGCTCACGGGACAGGGAGAATTCACCCCTCCACTTT. The variable domain in full, completed from reference TRBV18 and TRBJ1-6, reads NAGVMQNPRHLVRRRGQEARLRCSPMKGHSHVYWYRQLPEEGLKFMVYLQKENIIDESGMPKERFSAEFPKEGPSILRIQQVVRGDSAAYFCASSRDRENSPLHFGNGTRLTVT.

The chain recombines TRBV7-2 with TRBJ2-5, with TRBD1 matching 7 bases. The CDR3 has 14 amino acids. V lost 5 bases, J lost 5 bases, and 8 bases stayed unmatched. Germline V CDR1 and CDR2: SGHTA, FQGNSA. CDR3 coding DNA: TGTGCCAGCAGCCCCCCAGGGGGTGGGGAGACCCAGTACTTC. This translates into CASSPPGGGETQYF.

The V call is TRBV10-3, the J call TRBJ1-4; TRBD1 might be the D (5 bases). V lost 3 bases and J 5 bases, leaving 13 bases between the germline ends. The germline CDR1 and CDR2 sequences are ENHRY and SYGVKD. This CDR3 contains 15 residues. The CDR3 here is CAISEFGGENEKLFF. CDR3 bases: TGTGCCATCAGTGAATTTGGGGGGGAGAATGAAAAACTGTTTTTT.

The chain links TRBV5-8 to TRBJ2-1; 8 nucleotides agree with TRBD1. Germline trimming cut 2 bases from V and 3 bases from J; bases unmatched to any gene: 4. Germline CDR1 SGHTS, CDR2 YDEGEE. The CDR3 has 15 residues. As DNA, the CDR3 is TGTGCCAGCAGCTTACAGGGGGGCAACTACAATGAGCAGTTCTTC. Translation gives CASSLQGGNYNEQFF.

This sequence joins TRBV4-1 and TRBJ1-4, with 7 positions matching TRBD1. Germline V gene data show CDR1 as MGHRA and CDR2 as YSYEKL. This CDR3 comprises 16 residues. J gave up 6 bases and V 1 base, and 8 bases lay outside the gene matches. This chain's CDR3 is CASSQGGGARDEKLFF. The DNA for the CDR3 is TGCGCCAGCAGCCAAGGAGGGGGCGCACGGGATGAAAAACTGTTTTTT.

The chain combines TRBV19 with TRBJ2-7; D is undetermined. V gave up 0 bases and J gave up 3 bases, with 12 bases separating them. CDR3 length: 15 amino acids. Germline CDR1 reads LNHDA; CDR2 reads SQIVND (reference sequence). DNA of the CDR3: TGTGCCAGTAGTATAGATTACCAGAACTACTACGAGCAGTACTTC. It codes for CASSIDYQNYYEQYF.